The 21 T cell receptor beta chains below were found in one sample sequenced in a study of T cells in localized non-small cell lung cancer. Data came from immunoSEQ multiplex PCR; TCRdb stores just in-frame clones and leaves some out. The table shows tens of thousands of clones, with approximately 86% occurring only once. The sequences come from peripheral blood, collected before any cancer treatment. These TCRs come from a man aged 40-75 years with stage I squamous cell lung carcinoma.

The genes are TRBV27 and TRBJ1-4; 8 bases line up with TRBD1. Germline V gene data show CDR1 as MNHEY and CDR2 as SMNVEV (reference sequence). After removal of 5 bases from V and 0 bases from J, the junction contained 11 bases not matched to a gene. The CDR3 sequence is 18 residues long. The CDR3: CASSPRTGFPSTNEKLFF. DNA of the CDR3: TGTGCCAGCAGTCCCCGGACAGGGTTTCCTTCAACTAATGAAAAACTGTTTTTT.

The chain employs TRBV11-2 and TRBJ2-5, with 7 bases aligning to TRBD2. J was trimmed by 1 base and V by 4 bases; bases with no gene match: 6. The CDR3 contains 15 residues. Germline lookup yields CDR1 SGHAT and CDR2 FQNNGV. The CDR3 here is CASSWGGVGQETQYF. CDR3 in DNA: TGTGCCAGCAGCTGGGGGGGTGTGGGCCAAGAGACCCAGTACTTC.

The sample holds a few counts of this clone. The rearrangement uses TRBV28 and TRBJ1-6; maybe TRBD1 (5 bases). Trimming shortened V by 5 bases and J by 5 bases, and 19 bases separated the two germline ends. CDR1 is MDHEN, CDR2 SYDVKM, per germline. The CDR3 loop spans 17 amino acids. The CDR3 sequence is CASSAPRRGMDNSPLHF. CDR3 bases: TGTGCCAGCAGTGCCCCGAGGCGGGGCATGGATAATTCACCCCTCCACTTT.

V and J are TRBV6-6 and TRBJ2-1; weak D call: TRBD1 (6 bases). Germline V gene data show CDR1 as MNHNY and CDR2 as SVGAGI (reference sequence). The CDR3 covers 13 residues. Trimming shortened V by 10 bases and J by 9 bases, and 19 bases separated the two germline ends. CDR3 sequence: CATVGQGLGEQFF. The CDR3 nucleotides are TGTGCCACCGTAGGCCAGGGGCTTGGTGAGCAGTTCTTC.

In DNA, the CDR3 is TGTGCCAGCAGTAGGACCGTTAACACTGAAGCTTTCTTT. It specifies CASSRTVNTEAFF. The genes are TRBV7-9 and TRBJ1-1; no definite D call. The germline gives CDR1 SEHNR, CDR2 FQNEAQ (reference sequence). The CDR3 runs to 13 residues. Trimming took off 6 bases at V and 2 bases at J, with 10 bases between the two ends.

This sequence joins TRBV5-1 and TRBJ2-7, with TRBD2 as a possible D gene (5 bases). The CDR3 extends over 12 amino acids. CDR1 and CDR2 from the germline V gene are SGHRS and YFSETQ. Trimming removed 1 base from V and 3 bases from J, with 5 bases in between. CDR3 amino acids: CASSLSGYEQYF. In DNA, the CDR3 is TGCGCCAGCAGCTTGAGCGGCTACGAGCAGTACTTC.

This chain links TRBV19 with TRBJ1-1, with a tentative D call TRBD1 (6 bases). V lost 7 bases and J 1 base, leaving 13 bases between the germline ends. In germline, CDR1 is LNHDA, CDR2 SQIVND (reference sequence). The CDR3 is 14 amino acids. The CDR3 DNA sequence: TGTGCCAGTAAAGACAGGCTACAGAACACTGAAGCTTTCTTT. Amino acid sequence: CASKDRLQNTEAFF.

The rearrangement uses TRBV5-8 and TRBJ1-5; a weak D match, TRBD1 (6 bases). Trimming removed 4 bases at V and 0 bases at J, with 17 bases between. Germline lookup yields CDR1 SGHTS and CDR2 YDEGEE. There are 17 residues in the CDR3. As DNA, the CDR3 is TGTGCCAGCAGCGACCAAAGAGGGGGATATAGCAATCAGCCCCAGCATTTT. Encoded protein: CASSDQRGGYSNQPQHF.

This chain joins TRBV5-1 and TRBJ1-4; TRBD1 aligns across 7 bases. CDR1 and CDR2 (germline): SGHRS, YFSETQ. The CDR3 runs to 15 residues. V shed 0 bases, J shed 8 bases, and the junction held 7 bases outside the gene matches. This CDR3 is CASSLVAQGEEKLFF. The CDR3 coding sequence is TGCGCCAGCAGCTTGGTAGCCCAGGGGGAGGAAAAACTGTTTTTT.

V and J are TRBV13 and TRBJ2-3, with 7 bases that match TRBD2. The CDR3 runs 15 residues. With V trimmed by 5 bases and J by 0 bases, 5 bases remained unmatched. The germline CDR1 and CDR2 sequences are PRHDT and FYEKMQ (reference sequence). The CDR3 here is CASSPRAGSTDTQYF. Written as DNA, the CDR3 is TGTGCCAGCAGCCCCCGAGCGGGGAGCACAGATACGCAGTATTTT.

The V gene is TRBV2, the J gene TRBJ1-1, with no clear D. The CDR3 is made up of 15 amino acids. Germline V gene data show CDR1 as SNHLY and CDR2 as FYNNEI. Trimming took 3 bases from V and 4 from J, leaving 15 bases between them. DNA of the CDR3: TGTGCCAGCAGTGATTCCCCCGCGGTCACCACTGAAGCTTTCTTT. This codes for CASSDSPAVTTEAFF.

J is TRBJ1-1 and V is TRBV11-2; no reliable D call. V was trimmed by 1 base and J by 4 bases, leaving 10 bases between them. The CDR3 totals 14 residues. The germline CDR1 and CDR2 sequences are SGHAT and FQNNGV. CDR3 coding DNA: TGTGCCAGCAGCTTAGGGTACAGTTCCACTGAAGCTTTCTTT. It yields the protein CASSLGYSSTEAFF. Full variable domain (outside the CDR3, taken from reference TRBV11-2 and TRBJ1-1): EAGVAQSPRYKIIEKRQSVAFWCNPISGHATLYWYQQILGQGPKLLIQFQNNGVVDDSQLPKDRFSAERLKGVDSTLKIQPAKLEDSAVYLCASSLGYSSTEAFFGQGTRLTVV.

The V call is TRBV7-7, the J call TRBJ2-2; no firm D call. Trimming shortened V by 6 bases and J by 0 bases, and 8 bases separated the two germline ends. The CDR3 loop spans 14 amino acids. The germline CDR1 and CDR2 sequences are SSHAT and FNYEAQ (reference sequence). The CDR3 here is CASSVRTNTGELFF. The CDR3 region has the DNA TGTGCCAGCAGTGTCAGAACGAACACCGGGGAGCTGTTTTTT. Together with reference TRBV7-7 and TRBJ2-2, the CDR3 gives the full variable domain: GAGVSQSPRYKVTKRGQDVTLRCDPISSHATLYWYQQALGQGPEFLTYFNYEAQPDKSGLPSDRFSAERPEGSISTLTIQRTEQRDSAMYRCASSVRTNTGELFFGEGSRLTVL.

CDR3 region: CASSTTGGAVGYTF. CDR3 in DNA: TGTGCCAGTAGTACGACAGGGGGCGCGGTTGGCTACACCTTC. This chain joins TRBV19 and TRBJ1-2; 10 nucleotides line up with TRBD1. The length of the CDR3 is 14 residues. Germline assignment: CDR1 LNHDA and CDR2 SQIVND (reference sequence). V gave up 4 bases and J gave up 7 bases; unmatched junction bases: 6.

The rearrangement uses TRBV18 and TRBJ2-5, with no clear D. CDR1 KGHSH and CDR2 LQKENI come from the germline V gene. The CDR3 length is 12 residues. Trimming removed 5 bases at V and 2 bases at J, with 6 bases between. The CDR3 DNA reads TGTGCCAGCTCAGACATACAAGAGACCCAGTACTTC. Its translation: CASSDIQETQYF.

Here the CDR3 DNA reads TGTGCCAGCAGTTACCGCGGGGAGGGAGATACGCAGTATTTT. Translation gives CASSYRGEGDTQYF. The chain carries TRBV6-6 and TRBJ2-3; TRBD2 matches 7 bases. This CDR3 comprises 14 residues. CDR1 and CDR2 from the germline V gene are MNHNY and SVGAGI (reference sequence). V shed 2 bases, J shed 5 bases, and the junction held 4 bases outside the gene matches.

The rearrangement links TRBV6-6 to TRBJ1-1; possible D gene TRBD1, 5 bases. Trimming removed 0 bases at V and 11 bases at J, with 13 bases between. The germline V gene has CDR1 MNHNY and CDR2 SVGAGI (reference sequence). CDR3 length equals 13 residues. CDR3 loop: CASSYSGGAWAFF. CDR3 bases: TGTGCCAGCAGTTACTCGGGAGGGGCCTGGGCTTTCTTT.

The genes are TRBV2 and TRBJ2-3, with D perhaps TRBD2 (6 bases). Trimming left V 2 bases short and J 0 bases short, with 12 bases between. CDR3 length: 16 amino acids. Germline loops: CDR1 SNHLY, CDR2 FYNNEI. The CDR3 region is CASSENLAVSTDTQYF. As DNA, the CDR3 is TGTGCCAGCAGTGAAAATTTAGCGGTTAGCACAGATACGCAGTATTTT.

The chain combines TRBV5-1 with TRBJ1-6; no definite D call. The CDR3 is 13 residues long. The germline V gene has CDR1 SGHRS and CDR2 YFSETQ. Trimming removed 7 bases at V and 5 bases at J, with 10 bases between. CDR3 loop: CASGEGHNSPLHF. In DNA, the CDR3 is TGCGCCAGCGGGGAAGGTCATAATTCACCCCTCCACTTT. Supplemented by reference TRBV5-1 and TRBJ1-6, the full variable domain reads KAGVTQTPRYLIKTRGQQVTLSCSPISGHRSVSWYQQTPGQGLQFLFEYFSETQRNKGNFPGRFSGRQFSNSRSEMNVSTLELGDSALYLCASGEGHNSPLHFGNGTRLTVT.

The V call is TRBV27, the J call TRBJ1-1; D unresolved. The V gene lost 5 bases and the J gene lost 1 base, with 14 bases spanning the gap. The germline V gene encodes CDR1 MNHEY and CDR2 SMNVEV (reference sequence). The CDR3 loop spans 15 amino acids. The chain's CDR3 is CASSPLSLGNTEAFF. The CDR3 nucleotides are TGTGCCAGCAGTCCCCTGTCATTGGGGAACACTGAAGCTTTCTTT.

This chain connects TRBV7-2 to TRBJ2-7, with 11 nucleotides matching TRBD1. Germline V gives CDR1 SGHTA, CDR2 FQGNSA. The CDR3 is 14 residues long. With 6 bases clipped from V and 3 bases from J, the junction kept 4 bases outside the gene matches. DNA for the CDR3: TGTGCCAGCAGGGGGACAGGGGGAAACTACGAGCAGTACTTC. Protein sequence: CASRGTGGNYEQYF.